The clone carrying this TCR beta chain was seen more than once but under ten times. Sequenced by immunoSEQ multiplex PCR; TCRdb stores in-frame clones only, minus some. Here the sample spans approximately 1.1 million clones, around 78% being singletons. The sample belongs to a study of shared clonotypes between healthy human individuals. The receptor comes from a man younger than 35 in good health. Some clones in this sample may be carry-over from other donors' samples. Sequencing used memory CD4+ T cells from PBMCs. Subset here: CD45RA-negative fraction.

The CDR3 nucleotides read TGTGCCAGCAGCCTACCGGGACAGGGGAACACTGAAGCTTTCTTT. It specifies CASSLPGQGNTEAFF. The chain employs TRBV5-4 and TRBJ1-1, with TRBD1 identical over 9 bases. Germline V CDR1 and CDR2: SGHNT, YYREEE (reference sequence). Trimming cost V 4 bases and J 1 base; bases outside gene matches: 5. This CDR3 spans 15 amino acids.